This TCR beta chain was recorded in a study of blood T cells in healthy people across ages. General study results and limits: Age advanced and TCR beta diversity per million T cells fell, roughly linearly. When one million T cells were used, diversity estimates were thought to be underestimates.

V was cut by 6 bases and J by 4 bases, with 9 bases left in between. The germline CDR1 and CDR2 sequences are DFQATT and SNEGSKA (reference sequence). CDR3 size: 11 residues. This clonotype was picked up a small number of times. Its specificity is not known. Using a J-beta primer mix together with a sample-barcoded 5' primer, a second PCR was run for roughly 6 to 11 cycles. TCRdb recomputed calls from the 5' RACE reads with MiXCR, one row per CDR3 protein. The sample contains about 1,500,000 distinct CDR3 sequences, 42% of which appear only once. The V gene is TRBV20-1, the J gene TRBJ1-1; D is unresolved. The TCR sequence derives from a young woman in good health. Sequencing input: blood. CDR3: CSADSSTEAFF. CDR3 nucleotide sequence: TGCAGTGCCGACTCCTCCACTGAAGCTTTCTTT.